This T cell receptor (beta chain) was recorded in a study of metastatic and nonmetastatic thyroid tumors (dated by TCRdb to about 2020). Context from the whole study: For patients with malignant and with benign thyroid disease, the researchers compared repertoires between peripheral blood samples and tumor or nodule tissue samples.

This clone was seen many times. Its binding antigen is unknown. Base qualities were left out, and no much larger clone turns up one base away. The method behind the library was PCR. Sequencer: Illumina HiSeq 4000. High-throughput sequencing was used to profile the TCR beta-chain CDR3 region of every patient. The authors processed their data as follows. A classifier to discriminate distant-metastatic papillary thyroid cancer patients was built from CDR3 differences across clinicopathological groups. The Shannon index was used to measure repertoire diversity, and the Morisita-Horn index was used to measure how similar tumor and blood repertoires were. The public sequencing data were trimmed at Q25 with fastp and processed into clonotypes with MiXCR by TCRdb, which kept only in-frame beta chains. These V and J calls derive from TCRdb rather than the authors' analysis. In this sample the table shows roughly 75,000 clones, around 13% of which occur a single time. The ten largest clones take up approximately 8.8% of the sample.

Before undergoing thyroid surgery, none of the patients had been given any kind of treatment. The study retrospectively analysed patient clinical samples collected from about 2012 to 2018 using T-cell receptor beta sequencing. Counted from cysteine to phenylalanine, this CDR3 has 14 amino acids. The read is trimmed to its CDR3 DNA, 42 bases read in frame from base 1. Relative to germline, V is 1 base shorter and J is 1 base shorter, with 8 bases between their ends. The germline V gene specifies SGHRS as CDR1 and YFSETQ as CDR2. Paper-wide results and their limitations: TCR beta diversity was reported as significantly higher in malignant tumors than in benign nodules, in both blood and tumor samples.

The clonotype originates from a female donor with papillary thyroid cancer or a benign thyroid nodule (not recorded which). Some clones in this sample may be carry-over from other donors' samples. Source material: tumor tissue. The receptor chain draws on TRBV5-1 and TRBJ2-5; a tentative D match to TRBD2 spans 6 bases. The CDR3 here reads CASSLWGGQETQYF. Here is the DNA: TGCGCCAGCAGCTTGTGGGGAGGCCAAGAGACCCAGTACTTC.